This T cell receptor beta chain came from a study of T cell responses to AZD1222 COVID-19 vaccine. Findings of the study overall: Females outnumbered males among donors, who were mostly white British; clonal diversity was possibly underestimated. Regions 160-218 and 743-854 dominated among vaccine-associated CD4 TCRs spanning spike.

With 0 bases removed from V and 8 bases from J, the gap between germline ends came to 11 bases. CDR1 and CDR2 (germline): SGHKS, YYEKEE (reference sequence). CDR3 length: 13 amino acids. Assay used: immunoSEQ multiplex PCR; TCRdb lists only in-frame clones, some missing. Counted here are 95,000 to 100,000 clones, around 87% occurring once; the ten biggest clones make up roughly 10%. Concerning this clone itself: The target antigen is unknown.

This receptor was taken from an adult who received the AZD1222 COVID-19 vaccine. The chain has TRBV5-5 and TRBJ1-2; D is possibly TRBD1 (5 bases). The sequences come from peripheral blood, collected 28 days after the second AZD1222 dose. The CDR3 region is CASSLEGVNGYTF. CDR3 DNA sequence: TGTGCCAGCAGCTTGGAAGGGGTGAACGGCTACACCTTC.